These 20 T cell receptor beta chains were sequenced from one sample in a study of cytomegalovirus exposure and HLA in healthy donors listed by TCRdb under 2017. Library generation was performed with the immunoSEQ multiplex PCR assay. A mixture of 60 forward primers for TCR Vbeta segments and 13 reverse primers for TCR Jbeta segments was used in the multiplex PCR. TCRdb limited this immuneACCESS table to in-frame rearrangements with V and J called. A share of clones is missing; checked studies link under half to unresolved V genes, and the rest is unexplained. The sample has 160,000 or so clones on record, around 77% of them singletons. Over 0.95% of the sample comes from the top ten. Sequencing used PBMCs. The receptors stem from a middle-aged woman in good health and CMV-seronegative.

This clone was counted a few times. V and J are TRBV27 and TRBJ1-1, with D unclear. CDR1 and CDR2 (germline): MNHEY, SMNVEV (reference sequence). V gave up 4 bases and J gave up 3 bases, with 12 bases separating them. CDR3 length: 14 amino acids. The CDR3 loop is CASSSGRLDTEAFF. CDR3 sequence (DNA): TGTGCCAGCAGTTCTGGGAGGTTGGACACTGAAGCTTTCTTT.

The J gene is TRBJ2-5, the V gene TRBV15; D is unclear. This CDR3 is built from 13 residues. Per the germline V gene, CDR1 is LNHNV and CDR2 is YYDKDF (reference sequence). V lost 0 bases and J lost 7, with 9 bases in between. CDR3 in amino acids: CATSRDQEGTQYF. The CDR3 DNA sequence: TGTGCCACCAGCAGAGATCAGGAAGGGACCCAGTACTTC.

The V gene is TRBV11-2, the J gene TRBJ1-4; 8 nucleotides line up with TRBD1. This CDR3 region has 14 residues. From germline, CDR1 is SGHAT and CDR2 FQNNGV. V shed 6 bases, J shed 5 bases, and the junction held 5 bases outside the gene matches. CDR3 coding DNA: TGTGCCAGCAGGCCGGGACAGGAAAATGAAAAACTGTTTTTT. It encodes CASRPGQENEKLFF. Full variable domain (remainder filled in from reference TRBV11-2 and TRBJ1-4): EAGVAQSPRYKIIEKRQSVAFWCNPISGHATLYWYQQILGQGPKLLIQFQNNGVVDDSQLPKDRFSAERLKGVDSTLKIQPAKLEDSAVYLCASRPGQENEKLFFGSGTQLSVL.

This clone was found a few times. The V and J genes are TRBV2 and TRBJ1-1; TRBD1 might be the D (5 bases). Looked up from germline, CDR1 is SNHLY and CDR2 is FYNNEI. The CDR3 is made up of 15 amino acids. V was pared by 2 bases and J by 3 bases, with 13 bases between. The CDR3 is CASSEWLRGDTEAFF. CDR3 nucleotide sequence: TGTGCCAGCAGTGAATGGCTTCGGGGGGACACTGAAGCTTTCTTT.

The V and J genes are TRBV5-1 and TRBJ2-2, with no clear D. Trimming left V 0 bases short and J 2 bases short, with 8 bases between. This CDR3 has 15 amino acids. Germline V lookup: CDR1 SGHRS, CDR2 YFSETQ. The CDR3 is CASSLDSINTGELFF. The CDR3 bases are TGCGCCAGCAGCTTGGACTCGATTAACACCGGGGAGCTGTTTTTT. Complete variable domain (other parts from reference TRBV5-1 and TRBJ2-2): KAGVTQTPRYLIKTRGQQVTLSCSPISGHRSVSWYQQTPGQGLQFLFEYFSETQRNKGNFPGRFSGRQFSNSRSEMNVSTLELGDSALYLCASSLDSINTGELFFGEGSRLTVL.

The rearrangement joins TRBV6-5 to TRBJ1-5, with a possible D match to TRBD1 (6 bases). V lost 0 bases, J lost 5 bases, and 11 bases lay in between. Per the germline V gene, CDR1 is MNHEY and CDR2 is SVGAGI. The CDR3 has 15 amino acids. DNA for the CDR3: TGTGCCAGCAGTTACTCAGGGGGTTGGGATCAGCCCCAGCATTTT. It is translated as CASSYSGGWDQPQHF.

The chain employs TRBV6-6 and TRBJ2-7; 8 bases are a match to TRBD2. Germline CDR1 is MNHNY and CDR2 is SVGAGI (reference sequence). The V segment lost 7 bases and the J segment 1 base; nucleotides outside the gene matches: 6. The CDR3 totals 14 residues. This chain's CDR3 is CASNLAGGSYEQYF. CDR3 DNA: TGTGCCAGCAATTTGGCGGGAGGATCCTACGAGCAGTACTTC.

CDR3 protein: CASSFQTGDTQYF. DNA of the CDR3: TGTGCCAGCAGCTTCCAAACCGGGGATACGCAGTATTTT. This chain connects TRBV7-3 to TRBJ2-3; D is unclear. Germline assignment: CDR1 SGHTA and CDR2 FQGTGA. The V end was cut by 3 bases, the J end by 6 bases, with 10 bases between. The CDR3 has 13 amino acids.

This clone came up a few times. The CDR3 loop reads CASSLKESGYHNEQFF. In DNA form, the CDR3 reads TGTGCCAGCAGCTTAAAAGAAAGCGGGTATCACAATGAGCAGTTCTTC. V gene TRBV7-6 combines with J gene TRBJ2-1; a weak D match, TRBD2 (6 bases). Trimming shortened V by 2 bases and J by 5 bases, and 16 bases separated the two germline ends. Germline V lookup: CDR1 SGHVS, CDR2 FNYEAQ. CDR3 length equals 16 residues. Together with reference TRBV7-6 and TRBJ2-1, the CDR3 gives the full variable domain: GAGVSQSPRYKVTKRGQDVALRCDPISGHVSLYWYRQALGQGPEFLTYFNYEAQQDKSGLPNDRFSAERPEGSISTLTIQRTEQRDSAMYRCASSLKESGYHNEQFFGPGTRLTVL.

V is TRBV6-6 and J is TRBJ1-3, with 10 bases aligning to TRBD1. Germline values: CDR1 MNHNY, CDR2 SVGAGI (reference sequence). This CDR3 region has 16 residues. V was clipped by 2 bases and J by 4 bases; unmatched bases: 5. CDR3 protein: CASSYGGTGAGNTIYF. The DNA of the CDR3 is TGTGCCAGCAGTTACGGCGGGACAGGGGCAGGAAACACCATATATTTT.

This chain connects TRBV6-5 to TRBJ2-1; 8 positions match TRBD2. V lost 4 bases, J lost 1 base, and 6 bases stayed unmatched. CDR3 length equals 16 residues. CDR1 and CDR2 from the germline V gene are MNHEY and SVGAGI. The CDR3 reads CASSSPSGPSYNEQFF. In nucleotides, the CDR3 is TGTGCCAGCAGTTCCCCTAGCGGGCCTTCCTACAATGAGCAGTTCTTC.

This clone has only a few counts. CDR3 coding DNA: TGTGCCAGCAGTTCCATATCTAGCGGGAGCTCCTACAATGAGCAGTTCTTC. Protein: CASSSISSGSSYNEQFF. The J gene is TRBJ2-1, the V gene TRBV27, with TRBD2 identical over 10 bases. CDR1 MNHEY and CDR2 SMNVEV come from the germline V gene (reference sequence). The length of the CDR3 is 17 residues. V gave up 4 bases and J gave up 0 bases; unmatched junction bases: 6.

V is TRBV7-9 and J is TRBJ1-2, with 8 bases identical to TRBD1. Germline trimming cut 0 bases from V and 0 bases from J; bases unmatched to any gene: 6. In germline, CDR1 is SEHNR, CDR2 FQNEAQ (reference sequence). This CDR3 has 17 amino acids. CDR3 nucleotides: TGTGCCAGCAGCTTAGCTGTGACAGGGGTAACTAACTATGGCTACACCTTC. Translating it yields CASSLAVTGVTNYGYTF. The full variable domain, in which reference TRBV7-9 and TRBJ1-2 provide the parts outside the CDR3, is DTGVSQNPRHKITKRGQNVTFRCDPISEHNRLYWYRQTLGQGPEFLTYFQNEAQLEKSRLLSDRFSAERPKGSFSTLEIQRTEQGDSAMYLCASSLAVTGVTNYGYTFGSGTRLTVV.

V is TRBV2 and J is TRBJ2-2; 8 bases align to TRBD1. The CDR3 is 13 residues long. Germline loops: CDR1 SNHLY, CDR2 FYNNEI. Trimming at V came to 6 bases and at J to 7 bases, leaving 4 bases not matched to a gene. CDR3 region: CASSTTGDGELFF. In DNA, the CDR3 is TGTGCCAGCAGCACGACAGGGGACGGGGAGCTGTTTTTT.

This chain uses TRBV30 with TRBJ2-7; D uncertain. Germline assignment: CDR1 GTSNPN and CDR2 SVGIG (reference sequence). The germline V and J ends were trimmed by 0 bases and 3 bases, with 15 bases remaining between them. The CDR3 sequence is 15 residues long. The CDR3 sequence: CAWSVIGGRNYEQYF. CDR3 bases: TGTGCCTGGAGTGTAATTGGTGGCAGGAACTACGAGCAGTACTTC.

This clone was seen a single time. The chain combines TRBV6-6 with TRBJ1-2, with D perhaps matching TRBD1 (5 bases). Germline-derived CDR1 and CDR2 are MNHNY and SVGAGI (reference sequence). V was cut by 6 bases and J by 5 bases, with 10 bases left in between. There are 12 residues in the CDR3. CDR3 sequence: CASSDSLYGYTF. CDR3 nucleotide sequence: TGTGCCAGCAGCGACAGTCTGTATGGCTACACCTTC.

The CDR3 here is CASSLISAGGYKPQFF. CDR3 in DNA: TGCGCCAGCAGCCTGATCTCCGCGGGAGGGTATAAACCGCAGTTCTTC. This rearrangement joins TRBV5-1 to TRBJ2-1, with 9 bases fitting TRBD2. Germline-derived CDR1 and CDR2 are SGHRS and YFSETQ. The CDR3 extends over 16 amino acids. V gave up 4 bases and J gave up 12 bases; unmatched junction bases: 17.

The V gene is TRBV6-1, the J gene TRBJ1-5; 8 bases match TRBD1. The CDR3 is 15 residues long. V trimming: 5 bases; J trimming: 7 bases; junction bases outside the gene matches: 10. Germline V lookup: CDR1 MNHNS, CDR2 SASEGT. Here the CDR3 reads CASSLTRGRGQPQHF. The CDR3 nucleotides read TGTGCCAGCAGTTTAACCAGGGGGCGCGGACAGCCCCAGCATTTT.

The CDR3 loop is CASRAAAGTGVGTDTQYF. CDR3 bases: TGCGCCAGCCGAGCCGCCGCCGGGACAGGGGTGGGCACAGATACGCAGTATTTT. This chain links TRBV5-1 with TRBJ2-3; 10 bases match TRBD1. V gave up 7 bases and J gave up 1 base; unmatched junction bases: 15. The CDR3 has 18 residues. Per the germline V gene, CDR1 is SGHRS and CDR2 is YFSETQ.

The chain joins TRBV7-9 to TRBJ1-5, with 9 nucleotides matching TRBD1. The CDR3 runs 15 residues. V was clipped by 1 base and J by 3 bases; unmatched bases: 1. CDR1 and CDR2 (germline): SEHNR, FQNEAQ (reference sequence). DNA for the CDR3: TGTGCCAGCAGCTTAGGGACAGGGGACAATCAGCCCCAGCATTTT. Its translation is CASSLGTGDNQPQHF.